A selection of T cell receptor beta chains follows, all from one sample in a study of blood T cell repertoires in COVID-19. Method: immunoSEQ multiplex PCR; TCRdb's copy keeps in-frame clones and lacks some. In the table there are tens of thousands of clones, about four fifths of which are singletons. Sample: peripheral blood. The receptors here all came from a human donor in a cohort sampled during active COVID-19. CDR3s include the opening cysteine and the closing phenylalanine or tryptophan. Each record gives: clone size, J gene, V gene, D gene, CDR3 DNA, CDR3 protein. D genes are given only for firm matches. Size is omitted from some rows. Given values are once, few, many or a class for expanded clones.

size: NA
J: TRBJ2-3
V: TRBV30
D: TRBD2
DNA: TGTGCCTGGAGAAGGGTACCTAGCGGGGGGGCAGATACGCAGTATTTT
CDR3: CAWRRVPSGGADTQYF

size: NA
J: TRBJ1-5
V: TRBV4-1
D: NA
DNA: TGCGCCAGCAGCGGGCGGACAGTTAATCAGCCCCAGCATTTT
CDR3: CASSGRTVNQPQHF

size: NA
J: TRBJ1-6
V: TRBV19
D: NA
DNA: TGTGCCAGTAGTATTACTTACAGGGCTTATTCACCCCTCCACTTT
CDR3: CASSITYRAYSPLHF

size: NA
J: TRBJ1-3
V: TRBV5-5
D: NA
DNA: TGTGCCAGCAGCTTGGTAGGGGGCTCTGGAAACACCATATATTTT
CDR3: CASSLVGGSGNTIYF

size: NA
J: TRBJ2-3
V: TRBV5-1
D: TRBD2
DNA: TGCGCCAGCAGCACCCCAGAGGCTAGCGGGGAGAGAGATACGCAGTATTTT
CDR3: CASSTPEASGERDTQYF

size: NA
J: TRBJ2-5
V: TRBV2
D: NA
DNA: TGTGCCAGCAGTGAGCCAGGTCGAGGGGGGGCCCAGTACTTC
CDR3: CASSEPGRGGAQYF

size: NA
J: TRBJ1-2
V: TRBV5-1
D: NA
DNA: TGCGCCAGCAGCCCGGGACATTCTTTTAACTATGGCTACACCTTC
CDR3: CASSPGHSFNYGYTF

size: NA
J: TRBJ2-2
V: TRBV9
D: TRBD1
DNA: TGTGCCAGCAGCGGACAGGGGTCGTACACCGGGGAGCTGTTTTTT
CDR3: CASSGQGSYTGELFF

size: NA
J: TRBJ2-7
V: TRBV19
D: NA
DNA: TGTGCCAGTAGTAGAGGGACAAGCTACGAGCAGTACTTC
CDR3: CASSRGTSYEQYF

size: NA
J: TRBJ1-5
V: TRBV19
D: NA
DNA: TGTGCCAGTAGTATAGCTATGTCGGGTCAGCCCCAGCATTTT
CDR3: CASSIAMSGQPQHF

size: NA
J: TRBJ1-5
V: TRBV6-1
D: NA
DNA: TGTGCCAGCAGTGAGGGGACTTATCGCCAGCCCCAGCATTTT
CDR3: CASSEGTYRQPQHF

size: NA
J: TRBJ2-7
V: TRBV2
D: TRBD2
DNA: TGTGCCAGCAGCCCCCTAGCGGGGGTTGCCTACGAGCAGTACTTC
CDR3: CASSPLAGVAYEQYF

size: NA
J: TRBJ1-6
V: TRBV9
D: NA
DNA: TGTGCCAGCAGCGTAGCCCAGGGGAATTCACCCCTCCACTTT
CDR3: CASSVAQGNSPLHF

size: NA
J: TRBJ2-7
V: TRBV2
D: TRBD1
DNA: TGTGCCAGCAGCGACAGGGTATCCTACGAGCAGTACTTC
CDR3: CASSDRVSYEQYF

size: NA
J: TRBJ2-7
V: TRBV5-1
D: TRBD1
DNA: TGCGCCAGCAGCTACTCCGGACAGGCCCCTTTTGACGAGCAGTACTTC
CDR3: CASSYSGQAPFDEQYF

size: NA
J: TRBJ1-2
V: TRBV6-4
D: NA
DNA: TGTGCCCCCAAAGGCGGGATTCACTATGGCTACACCTTC
CDR3: CAPKGGIHYGYTF

size: NA
J: TRBJ2-1
V: TRBV20-1
D: NA
DNA: TGCAGTGCGAGGACAGAGGATGAGCAGTTCTTC
CDR3: CSARTEDEQFF

size: NA
J: TRBJ1-2
V: TRBV2
D: TRBD1
DNA: TGTGCCAGCAGGGCGGGACAGGGGTACGATGGCTACACCTTC
CDR3: CASRAGQGYDGYTF

size: NA
J: TRBJ2-3
V: TRBV27
D: TRBD1
DNA: TGTGCCAGCAGTTTTAAGAGTCAGACAGGGGCCAACACAGATACGCAGTATTTT
CDR3: CASSFKSQTGANTDTQYF

size: NA
J: TRBJ1-4
V: TRBV4-2
D: NA
DNA: TGTGCCAGCAGCCAGGGTACTAGTGAAAAACTGTTTTTT
CDR3: CASSQGTSEKLFF

size: once
J: TRBJ2-2
V: TRBV23-1
D: TRBD1
DNA: TGCGCCAGCAGTCAATGCCCAATCCAACCGGGACAGCGGCCAGGGGTATCGGCCGGGGAGCTGTTTTTT
CDR3: CASSQCPIQPGQRPGVSAGELFF

size: NA
J: TRBJ1-2
V: TRBV5-5
D: TRBD1
DNA: TGTGCCAGCAGCCTCGACAGGGGGCCTAACTATGGCTACACCTTC
CDR3: CASSLDRGPNYGYTF

size: NA
J: TRBJ2-7
V: TRBV7-9
D: NA
DNA: TGTGCCAGCAGCTGGGGGAGGGAGCAGTACTTC
CDR3: CASSWGREQYF

size: NA
J: TRBJ2-1
V: TRBV9
D: TRBD2
DNA: TGTGCCAGCACCGCTAGCGGGGGGTCGGGAAATGAGCAGTTCTTC
CDR3: CASTASGGSGNEQFF

size: NA
J: TRBJ2-6
V: TRBV30
D: NA
DNA: TGTGCCTGGAGTGTGACAGGCAACTCTGGGGCCAACGTCCTGACTTTC
CDR3: CAWSVTGNSGANVLTF

size: NA
J: TRBJ2-1
V: TRBV5-1
D: NA
DNA: TGCGCCAGCAGCTCGGGCGGGGCAAACGGTGAGCAGTTCTTC
CDR3: CASSSGGANGEQFF

size: NA
J: TRBJ2-7
V: TRBV18
D: NA
DNA: TGTGCCAGCTCACCCGGGGGGCCCTACGAGCAGTACTTC
CDR3: CASSPGGPYEQYF

size: NA
J: TRBJ1-4
V: TRBV4-2
D: NA
DNA: TGTGCCAGCAGCCAAGATTTTGGGCCGGGGGCTAATGAAAAACTGTTTTTT
CDR3: CASSQDFGPGANEKLFF

size: NA
J: TRBJ2-7
V: TRBV12-5
D: NA
DNA: TGTGCTAGTTCGCTGGCCCCGTCCTACGAGCAGTACTTC
CDR3: CASSLAPSYEQYF

size: NA
J: TRBJ1-2
V: TRBV7-9
D: TRBD1
DNA: TGTGCCAGCCCCCGGGGACAGGGTCTCTTCGGCTACACCTTC
CDR3: CASPRGQGLFGYTF

size: NA
J: TRBJ2-1
V: TRBV2
D: TRBD2
DNA: TGTGCCAGCTCGGAGGGGACTACCTACAATGAGCAGTTCTTC
CDR3: CASSEGTTYNEQFF

size: NA
J: TRBJ2-3
V: TRBV4-1
D: TRBD2
DNA: TGCGCCAGCAGCCAAGACACGGGAGGATGGGGAGATACGCAGTATTTT
CDR3: CASSQDTGGWGDTQYF

size: NA
J: TRBJ1-2
V: TRBV9
D: TRBD1
DNA: TGTGCCAGCAGCCCCGGGGCAGGGGGTAGCTATGGCTACACCTTC
CDR3: CASSPGAGGSYGYTF

size: few
J: TRBJ2-7
V: TRBV10-3
D: NA
DNA: TGTGCCGTCCGGGGTGAGAGCTCCTACGAGCAGTACTTC
CDR3: CAVRGESSYEQYF

size: many
J: TRBJ2-1
V: TRBV7-3
D: TRBD2
DNA: TGTGCCAGCAGCACTAGCGGGGGGGATAATGAGCAGTTCTTC
CDR3: CASSTSGGDNEQFF

size: NA
J: TRBJ2-2
V: TRBV5-1
D: NA
DNA: TGCGCCAGCAGCTTGGAGGGCAGGGGTACCGGGGAGCTGTTTTTT
CDR3: CASSLEGRGTGELFF

size: NA
J: TRBJ2-3
V: TRBV6-1
D: NA
DNA: TGTGCCAGCAGTGAAAAAAGGGACATTAGGGTCACAGATACGCAGTATTTT
CDR3: CASSEKRDIRVTDTQYF

size: NA
J: TRBJ1-2
V: TRBV30
D: NA
DNA: TGTGCCTGGAGTATGGGGGCCCAAAACTATGGCTACACCTTC
CDR3: CAWSMGAQNYGYTF

size: NA
J: TRBJ2-3
V: TRBV11-2
D: NA
DNA: TGTGCCAGCAGCCCTCGCCGGGGGGATACGCAGTATTTT
CDR3: CASSPRRGDTQYF

size: NA
J: TRBJ2-3
V: TRBV29-1
D: TRBD2
DNA: TGCAGCGTTGCGGGAGGAACTAGCACAGATACGCAGTATTTT
CDR3: CSVAGGTSTDTQYF

size: once
J: TRBJ1-2
V: TRBV10-1
D: NA
DNA: TGCGCCAGCAGTGAGCGCAGGGGTGATGGCTACACCTTC
CDR3: CASSERRGDGYTF

size: once
J: TRBJ1-6
V: TRBV27
D: NA
DNA: TGTGCCAGCAGACCAAATCAGGGGAAGGGGTCACCCCTCCACTTT
CDR3: CASRPNQGKGSPLHF

size: NA
J: TRBJ1-1
V: TRBV6-5
D: NA
DNA: TGTGCCAGCAGAAAAACGGGGGGCACTGAAGCTTTCTTT
CDR3: CASRKTGGTEAFF

size: NA
J: TRBJ2-1
V: TRBV29-1
D: NA
DNA: TGCAGCGTTGAAGACGCCCCCCGCGATGAGCAGTTCTTC
CDR3: CSVEDAPRDEQFF

size: NA
J: TRBJ2-7
V: TRBV2
D: TRBD1
DNA: TGTGCCAGCAGTGAACTGCTAGGGGCAGGGGGCTACGAGCAGTACTTC
CDR3: CASSELLGAGGYEQYF

size: NA
J: TRBJ2-3
V: TRBV19
D: NA
DNA: TGTGCCAGTTCAAGCCTCACAGATACGCAGTATTTT
CDR3: CASSSLTDTQYF

size: NA
J: TRBJ2-3
V: TRBV2
D: TRBD1
DNA: TGTGCCAGCAGTCTTTGGTTGGGGACAGGGTGGGACACAGATACGCAGTATTTT
CDR3: CASSLWLGTGWDTDTQYF

size: NA
J: TRBJ2-1
V: TRBV7-2
D: NA
DNA: TGTGCCAGCAGCTTCGGGAGGACAGGGTATGAGCAGTTCTTC
CDR3: CASSFGRTGYEQFF

size: NA
J: TRBJ2-3
V: TRBV9
D: NA
DNA: TGTGCCAGCACCCGACAGGGAGGAGCAGATACGCAGTATTTT
CDR3: CASTRQGGADTQYF

size: NA
J: TRBJ2-3
V: TRBV24-1
D: TRBD2
DNA: TGTGCCACCAGTTCCGCTAGCGGGGGGACAGATACGCAGTATTTT
CDR3: CATSSASGGTDTQYF

size: NA
J: TRBJ1-4
V: TRBV19
D: TRBD1
DNA: TGTGCCAGTAGTATAGTAACAGGGGGATCGAAAAAACTGTTTTTT
CDR3: CASSIVTGGSKKLFF

size: NA
J: TRBJ2-7
V: TRBV30
D: TRBD2
DNA: TGTGCCTGGAGCGGGGGGGCAGGCGAGCAGTACTTC
CDR3: CAWSGGAGEQYF

size: NA
J: TRBJ2-7
V: TRBV9
D: NA
DNA: TGTGCCAGGGTCAGGGCTGATTGTTCCTACGAGCAGTACTTC
CDR3: CARVRADCSYEQYF

size: once
J: TRBJ2-7
V: TRBV27
D: TRBD2
DNA: TGTGCCAGCAGGCTAGCGGGAGCATACGAGCAGTACTTC
CDR3: CASRLAGAYEQYF